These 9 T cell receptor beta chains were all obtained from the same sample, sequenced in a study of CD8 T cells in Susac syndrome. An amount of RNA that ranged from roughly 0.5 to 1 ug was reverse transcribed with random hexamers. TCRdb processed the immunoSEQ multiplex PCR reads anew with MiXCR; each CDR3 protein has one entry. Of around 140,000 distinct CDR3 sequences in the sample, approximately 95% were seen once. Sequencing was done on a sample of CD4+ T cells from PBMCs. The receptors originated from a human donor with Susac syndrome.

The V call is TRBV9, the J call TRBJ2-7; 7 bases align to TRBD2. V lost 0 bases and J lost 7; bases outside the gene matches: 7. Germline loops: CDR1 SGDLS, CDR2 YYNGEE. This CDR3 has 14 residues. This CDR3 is CASSVEASGGEQYF. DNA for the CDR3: TGTGCCAGCAGCGTAGAAGCTAGCGGCGGGGAGCAGTACTTC.

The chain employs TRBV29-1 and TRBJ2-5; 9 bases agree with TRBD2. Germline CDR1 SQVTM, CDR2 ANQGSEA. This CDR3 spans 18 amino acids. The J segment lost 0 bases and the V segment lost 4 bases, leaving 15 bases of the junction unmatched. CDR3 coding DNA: TGCAGCGTTGGATATTACTTCTCTAGCGGGGAATACCAAGAGACCCAGTACTTC. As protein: CSVGYYFSSGEYQETQYF.

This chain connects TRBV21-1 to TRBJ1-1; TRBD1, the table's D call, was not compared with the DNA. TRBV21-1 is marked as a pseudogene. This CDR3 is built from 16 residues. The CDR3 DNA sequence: TGTGCCAGCAGCTCAAGGTCCGACAGGATTCGCACTGAAGCTTTCTTT. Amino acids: CASSSRSDRIRTEAFF.

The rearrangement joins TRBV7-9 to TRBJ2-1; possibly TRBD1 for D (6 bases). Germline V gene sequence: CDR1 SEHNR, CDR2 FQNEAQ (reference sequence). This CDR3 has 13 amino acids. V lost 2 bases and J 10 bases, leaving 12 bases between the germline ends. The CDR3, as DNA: TGTGCCAGCAGCTTATCAGGGGTGGGGGAGCAGTTCTTC. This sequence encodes CASSLSGVGEQFF. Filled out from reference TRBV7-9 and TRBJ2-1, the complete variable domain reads DTGVSQNPRHKITKRGQNVTFRCDPISEHNRLYWYRQTLGQGPEFLTYFQNEAQLEKSRLLSDRFSAERPKGSFSTLEIQRTEQGDSAMYLCASSLSGVGEQFFGPGTRLTVL.

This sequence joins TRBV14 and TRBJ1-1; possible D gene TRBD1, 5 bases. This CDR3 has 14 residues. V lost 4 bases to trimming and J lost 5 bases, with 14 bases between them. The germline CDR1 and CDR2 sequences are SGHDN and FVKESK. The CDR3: CASSPQGVWTEAFF. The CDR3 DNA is TGTGCCAGCAGCCCCCAGGGTGTTTGGACTGAAGCTTTCTTT.

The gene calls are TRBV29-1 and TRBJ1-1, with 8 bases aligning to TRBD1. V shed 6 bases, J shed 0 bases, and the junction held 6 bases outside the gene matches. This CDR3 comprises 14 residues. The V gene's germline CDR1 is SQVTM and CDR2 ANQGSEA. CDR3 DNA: TGCAGCGTCGGAAGGACAGGGATGAACACTGAAGCTTTCTTT. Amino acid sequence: CSVGRTGMNTEAFF.

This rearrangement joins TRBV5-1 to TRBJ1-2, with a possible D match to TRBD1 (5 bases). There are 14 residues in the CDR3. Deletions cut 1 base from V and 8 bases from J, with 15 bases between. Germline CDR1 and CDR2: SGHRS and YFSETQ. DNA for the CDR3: TGCGCCAGCAGCTTGCCGGTGGGAGGGGACGGCTACACCTTC. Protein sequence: CASSLPVGGDGYTF.

CDR3 sequence (DNA): TGTGCCAGCAGTGTAGACCAGGGTGGAGGGGGAGAGACCCAGTACTTC. The encoded protein is CASSVDQGGGGETQYF. This chain connects TRBV25-1 to TRBJ2-5; D is possibly TRBD1 or TRBD2 (6 bases each). Trimming removed 4 bases at V and 4 bases at J, with 19 bases between. Germline lookup yields CDR1 MGHDK and CDR2 SYGVNS. The CDR3 sequence is 16 residues long.

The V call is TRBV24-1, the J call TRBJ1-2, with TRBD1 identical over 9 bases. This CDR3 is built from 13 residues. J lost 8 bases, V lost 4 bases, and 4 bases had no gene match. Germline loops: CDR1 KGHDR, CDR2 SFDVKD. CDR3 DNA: TGTGCCACCAGTGAGAGGACAGGGGCCGGCTACACCTTC. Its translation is CATSERTGAGYTF.